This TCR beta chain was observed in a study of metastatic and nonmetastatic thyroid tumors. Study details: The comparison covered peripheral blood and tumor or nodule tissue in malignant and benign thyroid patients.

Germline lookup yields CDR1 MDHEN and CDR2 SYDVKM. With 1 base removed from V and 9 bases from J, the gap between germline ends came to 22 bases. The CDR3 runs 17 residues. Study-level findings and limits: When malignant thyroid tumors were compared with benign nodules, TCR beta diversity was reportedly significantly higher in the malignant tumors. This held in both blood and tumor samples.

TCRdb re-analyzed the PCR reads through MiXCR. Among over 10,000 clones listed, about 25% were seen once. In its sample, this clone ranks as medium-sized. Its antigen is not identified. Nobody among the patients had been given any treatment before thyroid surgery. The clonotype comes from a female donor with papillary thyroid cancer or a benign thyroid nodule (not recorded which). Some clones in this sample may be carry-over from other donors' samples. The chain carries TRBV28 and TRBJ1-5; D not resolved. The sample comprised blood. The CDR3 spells CASSLSSSRRYLAPQHF. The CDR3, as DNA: TGTGCCAGCAGTTTATCCTCTTCACGAAGGTATCTTGCGCCCCAGCATTTT. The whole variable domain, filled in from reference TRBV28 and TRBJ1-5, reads DVKVTQSSRYLVKRTGEKVFLECVQDMDHENMFWYRQDPGLGLRLIYFSYDVKMKEKGDIPEGYSVSREKKERFSLILESASTNQTSMYLCASSLSSSRRYLAPQHFGDGTRLSIL.